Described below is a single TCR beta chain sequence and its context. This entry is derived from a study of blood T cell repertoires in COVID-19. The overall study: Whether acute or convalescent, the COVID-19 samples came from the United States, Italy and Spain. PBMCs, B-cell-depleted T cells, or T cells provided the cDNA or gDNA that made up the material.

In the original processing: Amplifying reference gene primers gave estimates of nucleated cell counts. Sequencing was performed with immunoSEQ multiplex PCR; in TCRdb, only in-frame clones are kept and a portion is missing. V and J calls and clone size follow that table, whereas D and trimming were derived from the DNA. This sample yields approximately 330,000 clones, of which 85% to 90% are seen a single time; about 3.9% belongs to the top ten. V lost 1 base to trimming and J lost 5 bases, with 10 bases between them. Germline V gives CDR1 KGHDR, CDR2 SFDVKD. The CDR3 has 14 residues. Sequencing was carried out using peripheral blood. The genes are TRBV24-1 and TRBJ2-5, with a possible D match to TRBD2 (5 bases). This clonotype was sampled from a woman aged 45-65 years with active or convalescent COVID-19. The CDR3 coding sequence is TGTGCCACCAGTGATTTTCGGGGTGGCGAGACCCAGTACTTC. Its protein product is CATSDFRGGETQYF.